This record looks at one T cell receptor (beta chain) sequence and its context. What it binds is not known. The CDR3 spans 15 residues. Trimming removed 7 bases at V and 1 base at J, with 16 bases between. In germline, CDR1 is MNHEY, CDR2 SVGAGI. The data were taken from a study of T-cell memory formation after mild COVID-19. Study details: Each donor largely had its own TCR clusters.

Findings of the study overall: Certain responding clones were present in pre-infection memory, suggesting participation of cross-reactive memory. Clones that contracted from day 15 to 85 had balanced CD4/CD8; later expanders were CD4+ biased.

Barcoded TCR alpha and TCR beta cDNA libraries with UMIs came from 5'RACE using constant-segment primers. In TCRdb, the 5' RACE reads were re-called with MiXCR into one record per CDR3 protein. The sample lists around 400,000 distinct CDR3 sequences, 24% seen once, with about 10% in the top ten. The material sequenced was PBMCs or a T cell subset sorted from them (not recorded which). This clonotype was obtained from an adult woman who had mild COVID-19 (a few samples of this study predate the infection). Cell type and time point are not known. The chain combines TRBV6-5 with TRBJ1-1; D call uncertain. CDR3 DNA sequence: TGTGCCAGCATAAGGGCGTTTGGGTCGAACACTGAAGCTTTCTTT. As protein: CASIRAFGSNTEAFF.